This record looks at one TCR beta chain sequence and its context. Its antigen has not been determined. There are no base qualities to consult, and no much larger clone falls within one base. From the cysteine through the phenylalanine, the CDR3 covers 13 amino acids. Just CDR3 DNA is preserved here, 39 bases in frame from base 1. The germline V gene encodes CDR1 SGHNT and CDR2 YENEEA. V was cut back by 5 bases and J by 4 bases, leaving a gap of 12 bases between them. This sample was taken from a study of T cell responses to AZD1222 COVID-19 vaccine (dated by TCRdb to 2020 to 2023). Turning to the overall study: AZD1222 recipients with second doses at about 4 weeks or about 12 weeks were pooled, because spike-specific TCR depth and breadth did not differ between schedules. Enrollment into the trials was organized by age into subgroups of 18-55, 56-69 and 70-plus years, and those subgroups contained roughly 150, 30 and 60 TCR-sequenced participants, respectively. TCR sequencing covered more than 230 trial participants: 200 to 220 given two doses of AZD1222 and 26 given two doses of MenACWY control vaccine. The research as a whole found: Because no day 14 peak-response samples were available, the repertoires could be characterized only after the peak T cell response. Reportedly, almost half of the unique spike-specific TCRs recognized epitopes lying outside the regions that are mutated in the B.1.351 and B.1.1.7 variants. Spike-specific TCR breadth and depth rose significantly after two AZD1222 doses compared with day 0 and with MenACWY recipients. The 56-69-year group was small, and its depth increase did not reach significance, likely because of low power. Participants were mostly white British, with more females than males. The authors suggested clonal diversity may have been underestimated. Only a handful of AZD1222 recipients were SARS-CoV-2 seropositive at baseline, limiting conclusions about previously exposed vaccinees. The vaccine-associated CD4 TCRs covered the entire spike protein, and the dominant responses fell in regions 160-218 and 743-854.

The CDR3 regions of human TCRbeta chains were analyzed by immunosequencing. The paper's data handling went like this. TCRs in the repertoires were compared against a reference library of SARS-CoV-2-specific TCRs that had been generated with the MIRA antigen-specificity platform. Breadth meant the fraction of unique TCRs that were SARS-CoV-2-associated, whereas depth meant the fraction of total T cells that were SARS-CoV-2-associated. Using the MIRA data, each spike-specific TCR was assigned both to the spike region to which the TCR was reactive and to a CD4 or CD8 class. Log10-transformed breadth and depth values were compared by one-way ANOVA with Sidak's multiple comparisons tests. In TCRdb, the immuneACCESS table is reduced to in-frame sequences with V and J assigned. These tables do not hold every clone; where another copy was compared, an unresolved V gene accounts for under half, and the others remain unexplained. The DNA gave D and trimming, while V, J and clone size come from that table. The sample table holds 130,000 to 150,000 clones, of which approximately 90% were seen once. The ten most abundant clones make up less than 7% of the sample.

Reading the label with the study, this specimen's time point is: baseline before first vaccination. Samples from vaccinated people were obtained from the UK trials COV001 and COV002, which included a single-blind randomized controlled phase 2/3 trial of AZD1222 (ChAdOx1 nCoV-19) in healthy adults. For TCRbeta chain sequencing, PBMC samples from trial participants were taken at day 0 and at day 28 after the second dose. The chain joins TRBV11-3 to TRBJ2-7, and TRBD2 may be the D gene, going by 5 matching bases. The TCR sequence derives from an adult in good health. This specimen consisted of peripheral blood, obtained on day 0 of AZD1222 vaccination. The CDR3 region reads CASSLERMYEQYF. The DNA is TGTGCCAGCAGCCTTGAGCGGATGTACGAGCAGTACTTC.